This T cell receptor beta chain was profiled in a study of blood T cell repertoires in COVID-19. V dropped 6 bases and J dropped 3 bases, with 24 bases sitting between them. The CDR3 totals 18 residues. From germline, CDR1 is SNHLY and CDR2 FYNNEI. Original handling: How many nucleated cells were present was estimated from reference gene primer amplification. Assay used: immunoSEQ multiplex PCR; TCRdb lists only in-frame clones, some missing. The V and J calls and clone size were taken over from that table, and D and trimming were inferred from the DNA. The table includes 360,000 or so clones, over 75% detected once. Everyone who took part was about 18 to 89 years old, and they came from about 25 US areas. Membership in each cohort depended on participant-reported clinical history. Each recovered donor of Cohort 3 presented with two negative PCRs, clearance, or symptom resolution.

The chain uses TRBV2 and TRBJ1-5; D might be TRBD1 (6 bases). Source material: PBMCs or T cells enriched from blood (not recorded which). The receptor's source is a woman in her twenties or thirties who had recovered from COVID-19. The CDR3 is CASSHDRGGDFFNQPQHF. For the CDR3, the DNA is TGTGCCAGCAGCCACGACAGAGGGGGGGACTTCTTCAATCAGCCCCAGCATTTT.